The rows below give T cell receptor beta chains drawn from one sample of a study of CD8+ T cells in alopecia areata. The repertoire was sequenced with immunoSEQ multiplex PCR; TCRdb's copy has only in-frame clones and lacks some. Of 200,000 to 250,000 clones in the sample, more than 45% were seen once. Sample: CD4+ T cells sorted from blood, taken at week 4, from a patient treated with tofacitinib. The receptors here all came from a human donor with alopecia areata. The CDR3 runs from the conserved cysteine through the conserved F or W.

length | V | CDR3
13 | TRBV19 | CASSIVEGNGYTF
13 | TRBV5-6 | CASSFLSQETQYF
17 | TRBV4-1 | CASRRILAGSSYNEQFF
13 | TRBV5-1 | CASSRQGNTEAFF
15 | TRBV7-9 | CASSLGYQSTDTQYF
15 | TRBV30 | CAWTSGTAGNQPQHF
15 | TRBV25-1 | CASRGTGAVNTEAFF
15 | TRBV30 | CAWRRVGRQNTEAFF
11 | TRBV19 | CARRMWETQYF
12 | TRBV25-1 | CASSDLSYGYTF
15 | TRBV6-1 | CASSELGTGREKLFF
12 | TRBV10-3 | CASSEAQGPQHF
14 | TRBV9 | CASSVGEDNQPQHF
13 | TRBV27 | CASSLVHNTEAFF
12 | TRBV29-1 | CSVEGGTDTQYF
13 | TRBV5-1 | CASSSTGVHEQYF
14 | TRBV10-3 | CAISGRDVYTEAFF
13 | TRBV30 | CACMGQANTEAFF
14 | TRBV11-1 | CASSSTTFTDTQYF
13 | TRBV6-5 | CASSPLGREKLFF
15 | TRBV7-2 | CASSLVNRREEKLFF
16 | TRBV5-6 | CASTSPRDSHSYEQYF
16 | TRBV29-1 | CSALTGTSGATDTQYF
11 | TRBV30 | CARRVANEQFF
13 | TRBV29-1 | CSVGGRMNTEAFF
14 | TRBV19 | CASTLSTRNYGYTF
15 | TRBV29-1 | CSVLTRGATSDGYTF
18 | TRBV5-6 | CASSFGLAGSRSTGELFF
16 | TRBV7-2 | CASSARQGGSTDTQYF
14 | TRBV14 | CASSQDFFPGEQYF
11 | TRBV20-1 | CSVRNTYEQYF
15 | TRBV7-2 | CASSYPTGHQETQYF
16 | TRBV11-2 | CASSTPPGTGGDEQYF
13 | TRBV2 | CASSELWDNEQFF
13 | TRBV7-9 | CASSYGQVEKLFF
16 | TRBV10-3 | CAISTGTGAIFHEQYF
13 | TRBV7-2 | CASSFPFKETQYF
13 | TRBV7-2 | CASSEWAQGKLFF
13 | TRBV5-6 | CASSLRQNYGYTF
14 | TRBV29-1 | CSVESRTQNTEAFF
15 | TRBV6-5 | CASSDQTWGNSPLHF
15 | TRBV7-6 | CASSSQQAGSYEQYF
15 | TRBV7-2 | CASSLTVANTGELFF
15 | TRBV11-1 | CASSPSGVSTDTQYF
11 | TRBV20-1 | CSASSGGEQYF
14 | TRBV29-1 | CSAGQGQNTGELFF
12 | TRBV7-2 | CASSTYNQPQHF
16 | TRBV4-2 | CASSQSLAGGVYEQYF
13 | TRBV25-1 | CASSELETVPITF
12 | TRBV7-7 | CASSLGSGELFF